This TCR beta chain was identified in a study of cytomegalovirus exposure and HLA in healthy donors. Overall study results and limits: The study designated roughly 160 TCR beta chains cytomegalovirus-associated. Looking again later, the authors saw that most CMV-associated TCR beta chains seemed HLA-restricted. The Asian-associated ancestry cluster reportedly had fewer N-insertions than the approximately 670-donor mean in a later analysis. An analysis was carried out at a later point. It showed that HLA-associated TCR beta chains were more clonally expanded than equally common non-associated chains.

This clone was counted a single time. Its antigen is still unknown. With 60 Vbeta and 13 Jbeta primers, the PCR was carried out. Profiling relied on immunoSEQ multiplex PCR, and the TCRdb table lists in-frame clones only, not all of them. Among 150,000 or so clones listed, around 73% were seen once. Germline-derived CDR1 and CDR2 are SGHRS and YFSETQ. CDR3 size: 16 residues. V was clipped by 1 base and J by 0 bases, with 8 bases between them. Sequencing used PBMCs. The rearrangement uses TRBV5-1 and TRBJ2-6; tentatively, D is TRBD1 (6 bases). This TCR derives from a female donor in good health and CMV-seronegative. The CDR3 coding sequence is TGCGCCAGCAGCTTGTCGACAGGCTCTGGGGCCAACGTCCTGACTTTC. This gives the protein CASSLSTGSGANVLTF.